This passage covers 22 T cell receptor beta chains from one sample sequenced in a study of blood T cell repertoires in COVID-19. Data came from immunoSEQ multiplex PCR; TCRdb stores just in-frame clones and leaves some out. The sample has about 100,000 clones, roughly nine tenths seen once. Input material: peripheral blood. The receptors stem from a man aged 45-65 years with active COVID-19.

The V gene is TRBV7-6, the J gene TRBJ2-5, with TRBD1 identical over 10 bases. This CDR3 region has 16 residues. CDR1 is SGHVS, CDR2 FNYEAQ, per germline. The junction had 13 bases not matched to a gene; V was cut back by 5 bases and J by 7 bases. CDR3 sequence reads: CASSIPGTGAVGTQYF. The CDR3 DNA is TGTGCCAGCAGCATTCCCGGGACAGGGGCGGTGGGGACCCAGTACTTC.

This clone was seen once. The chain combines TRBV19 with TRBJ2-4, with 9 bases lining up with TRBD1. This CDR3 has 15 residues. CDR1 and CDR2 (germline): LNHDA, SQIVND (reference sequence). V dropped 5 bases and J dropped 3; count of bases not matched to a gene: 5. CDR3 coding DNA: TGTGCCAGTAGTCCCCCGGGACAGGGCAAAAACATTCAGTACTTC. This sequence encodes CASSPPGQGKNIQYF.

J is TRBJ1-1 and V is TRBV30; D is ambiguous. CDR1 and CDR2 from the germline V gene are GTSNPN and SVGIG (reference sequence). V gave up 4 bases and J gave up 1 base, with 7 bases separating them. The CDR3 runs to 12 residues. The CDR3 DNA sequence: TGTGCCTGGACCGCCGGGAACACTGAAGCTTTCTTT. This codes for CAWTAGNTEAFF.

J is TRBJ1-5 and V is TRBV2; D is ambiguous. Germline loops: CDR1 SNHLY, CDR2 FYNNEI. There are 15 residues in the CDR3. V was trimmed by 4 bases and J by 2 bases, leaving 12 bases between them. The CDR3 sequence is CASSAAARGNQPQHF. The CDR3 DNA sequence: TGTGCCAGCAGTGCGGCAGCGCGGGGCAATCAGCCCCAGCATTTT. Full variable domain (rest looked up from reference TRBV2 and TRBJ1-5): EPEVTQTPSHQVTQMGQEVILRCVPISNHLYFYWYRQILGQKVEFLVSFYNNEISEKSEIFDDQFSVERPDGSNFTLKIRSTKLEDSAMYFCASSAAARGNQPQHFGDGTRLSIL.

The chain recombines TRBV10-3 with TRBJ1-4, with 8 bases matching TRBD1. The junction had 3 bases not matched to a gene; V was cut back by 6 bases and J by 0 bases. Germline V CDR1 and CDR2: ENHRY, SYGVKD. CDR3 size: 15 residues. For the CDR3, the DNA is TGTGCCATCAGGCAGGGGGCGGCAACTAATGAAAAACTGTTTTTT. Encoded protein: CAIRQGAATNEKLFF.

The chain has TRBV29-1 and TRBJ2-2; TRBD2 agrees at 10 bases. The J segment lost 6 bases and the V segment lost 5 bases, leaving 12 bases of the junction unmatched. The CDR3 is made up of 16 amino acids. Germline CDR1 reads SQVTM; CDR2 reads ANQGSEA. In DNA form, the CDR3 reads TGCAGCGTTTCGAGGCTAGCGGGAGAAGCGGCCGGGGAGCTGTTTTTT. Translating gives CSVSRLAGEAAGELFF.

This clone was seen more than once but under ten times. V gene TRBV18 combines with J gene TRBJ1-3; D gene uncertain. Germline V gene data show CDR1 as KGHSH and CDR2 as LQKENI. The CDR3 totals 13 residues. V dropped 0 bases and J dropped 4 bases, with 4 bases sitting between them. The CDR3 bases are TGTGCCAGCTCACCACCTCCGGGAAACACCATATATTTT. It specifies CASSPPPGNTIYF.

The gene calls are TRBV4-1 and TRBJ2-3; 7 positions agree with TRBD1. The V gene's germline CDR1 is MGHRA and CDR2 YSYEKL. This CDR3 comprises 18 residues. The V segment lost 3 bases and the J segment 0 bases; nucleotides outside the gene matches: 12. The CDR3 DNA reads as TGCGCCAGCAGCCAGGGACAGTCCTCCTTTTTTAGCACAGATACGCAGTATTTT. Amino acids: CASSQGQSSFFSTDTQYF.

With regard to this clone: This may be a read error: a much more frequent sequence differs by one nucleotide. The chain employs TRBV14 and TRBJ2-7; possible D gene TRBD2, 7 bases. V lost 8 bases and J lost 7, with 21 bases in between. The germline gives CDR1 SGHDN, CDR2 FVKESK. The CDR3 is 14 residues long. In DNA form, the CDR3 reads TGTGCCAGCTGCCTCCTGGGGGGGGCCGGGGAGCAGTACTTC. Translated, it gives CASCLLGGAGEQYF.

V is TRBV10-1 and J is TRBJ1-1; TRBD1 aligns across 9 bases. This CDR3 region has 15 residues. V lost 0 bases and J lost 5; bases outside the gene matches: 4. The germline V gene has CDR1 WNHNN and CDR2 SYGVQD (reference sequence). CDR3 protein: CASSESGDRDTEAFF. For the CDR3, the DNA is TGCGCCAGCAGTGAGTCGGGGGACAGGGATACTGAAGCTTTCTTT.

The V call is TRBV9, the J call TRBJ1-1, with D possibly matching TRBD1 (6 bases). Trimming took 3 bases from V and 4 from J, leaving 16 bases between them. Germline loops: CDR1 SGDLS, CDR2 YYNGEE. CDR3 length equals 15 residues. The CDR3 protein is CASSAHLIGGTEAFF. The CDR3 DNA sequence: TGTGCCAGCAGCGCCCACTTAATAGGGGGCACTGAAGCTTTCTTT. The full variable domain, completed using reference TRBV9 and TRBJ1-1, is DSGVTQTPKHLITATGQRVTLRCSPRSGDLSVYWYQQSLDQGLQFLIQYYNGEERAKGNILERFSAQQFPDLHSELNLSSLELGDSALYFCASSAHLIGGTEAFFGQGTRLTVV.

The rearrangement links TRBV6-5 to TRBJ1-2; the D gene is possibly TRBD1 (6 bases). Germline V lookup: CDR1 MNHEY, CDR2 SVGAGI. The CDR3 totals 12 residues. The germline V and J ends were trimmed by 6 bases and 10 bases, with 15 bases remaining between them. This chain's CDR3 is CASSLGHTDYTF. DNA for the CDR3: TGTGCCAGCAGCTTGGGACACACAGACTACACCTTC.

The V gene is TRBV19, the J gene TRBJ1-5; D is perhaps TRBD1 (6 bases). Deletions cut 8 bases from V and 5 bases from J, with 13 bases between. The germline gives CDR1 LNHDA, CDR2 SQIVND (reference sequence). The CDR3 is 13 residues long. The CDR3, as DNA: TGTGCCAGTTCCCTCAACAGGGATCAGCCCCAGCATTTT. Its translation is CASSLNRDQPQHF.

CDR3 sequence: CASKTSGGLGNEQFF. DNA for the CDR3: TGTGCCAGCAAAACTAGCGGGGGGTTGGGCAATGAGCAGTTCTTC. This chain joins TRBV6-5 and TRBJ2-1; TRBD2 matches at 12 bases. The CDR3 contains 15 residues. Germline values: CDR1 MNHEY, CDR2 SVGAGI. V lost 7 bases, J lost 6 bases, and 7 bases stayed unmatched.

The chain carries TRBV27 and TRBJ2-1; tentative D call: TRBD2 (6 bases). The V end lost 3 bases, the J end lost 0 bases, and 9 bases lay between the germline ends. In germline, CDR1 is MNHEY, CDR2 SMNVEV (reference sequence). The CDR3 loop spans 15 amino acids. The chain's CDR3 is CASSLDGSSYNEQFF. CDR3 in DNA: TGTGCCAGCAGTTTGGACGGGAGCTCCTACAATGAGCAGTTCTTC.

This clone was observed a single time. The V gene is TRBV7-9, the J gene TRBJ2-7; possibly TRBD2 for D (5 bases). Germline CDR1 and CDR2: SEHNR and FQNEAQ (reference sequence). The CDR3 has 13 amino acids. The V end was cut by 5 bases, the J end by 3 bases, with 11 bases between. The CDR3 DNA reads as TGTGCCAGCAGCCCAAATGACTACTACGAGCAGTACGTC. This translates into CASSPNDYYEQYV.

The rearrangement joins TRBV11-2 to TRBJ2-7; no clear D. The CDR3 totals 15 residues. Looked up from germline, CDR1 is SGHAT and CDR2 is FQNNGV. Between the trimmed V and J ends, which lost 5 bases and 0 bases, there was a span of 14 bases. The CDR3 sequence is CASSAQAEHSYEQYF. The CDR3 region has the DNA TGTGCCAGCAGCGCCCAGGCAGAACACTCCTACGAGCAGTACTTC.

The chain employs TRBV7-6 and TRBJ1-5; 8 nucleotides line up with TRBD1. This CDR3 is built from 15 residues. V dropped 0 bases and J dropped 6; count of bases not matched to a gene: 4. Germline V lookup: CDR1 SGHVS, CDR2 FNYEAQ. For the CDR3, the DNA is TGTGCCAGCAGCTTAGCTCAGGGGGCTGGTCAGCCCCAGCATTTT. Its protein product is CASSLAQGAGQPQHF.

V usage is TRBV7-9 and J usage is TRBJ2-7, with a tentative D call TRBD2 (5 bases). CDR1 SEHNR and CDR2 FQNEAQ come from the germline V gene (reference sequence). This CDR3 has 15 amino acids. Trimming shortened V by 0 bases and J by 2 bases, and 11 bases separated the two germline ends. CDR3 DNA: TGTGCCAGCAGCTTAGCGCTCGCGGGTACCTACGAGCAGTACTTC. Its translation is CASSLALAGTYEQYF.

The chain couples TRBV2 to TRBJ2-5; no clear D gene. Trimming took off 7 bases at V and 5 bases at J, with 14 bases between the two ends. CDR1 SNHLY and CDR2 FYNNEI come from the germline V gene. The CDR3 length is 13 residues. CDR3 DNA sequence: TGTGCCAGCACCCCCTCGGCGCGGGAGACCCAGTACTTC. This codes for CASTPSARETQYF.

The chain carries TRBV12-5 and TRBJ2-1, with 10 bases lining up with TRBD2. The CDR3 extends over 15 amino acids. From germline, CDR1 is LGHNT and CDR2 FRNRAP. V shed 6 bases and J 9 bases; nucleotides not matched to a gene: 11. The CDR3 nucleotides read TGTGCTAGTGGATTCAAAGCGGGAGGGCCCGCTGAGCAGTTCTTC. Its translation is CASGFKAGGPAEQFF.

This chain joins TRBV19 and TRBJ2-3, with 12 bases fitting TRBD2. With V trimmed by 9 bases and J by 0 bases, 22 bases remained unmatched. The germline CDR1 and CDR2 sequences are LNHDA and SQIVND (reference sequence). The CDR3 totals 21 residues. CDR3 bases: TGTGCCAGCCGGCCCCCCGGTGCTAGCGGGGGGGCCGTCTGGAGCACAGATACGCAGTATTTT. Its translation is CASRPPGASGGAVWSTDTQYF.